This T cell receptor (beta chain) was captured by sequencing in a study of Ad26.COV2.S vaccination and SARS-CoV-2 variants. The CDR3 extends over 14 amino acids. The V gene's germline CDR1 is LGHNA and CDR2 YSLEER. Deletions cut 4 bases from V and 0 bases from J, with 9 bases between. Treatment: over 15 received Ad26.COV2.S at low or high dose, single or two shots; 5 received placebo; per-sample allocation not given. Samples came from day 63 after the first vaccine or placebo injection. The protocol was immunoSEQ multiplex PCR, while the TCRdb copy is restricted to in-frame clones and leaves out a portion. Of 300,000 to 450,000 clones in the sample, 70% to 90% are singletons; the top ten hold around 3.3%.

The chain has TRBV4-3 and TRBJ1-1; no definite D call. The source is a person aged 18-65 years who received the Ad26.COV2.S COVID-19 vaccine or a placebo. Sequenced material: peripheral blood, taken in a trial of Ad26.COV2.S vaccine versus placebo. CDR3 region: CASSLGRLNTEAFF. The CDR3 nucleotides are TGCGCCAGCAGCCTAGGGAGGTTGAACACTGAAGCTTTCTTT.